This T cell receptor (beta chain) was captured in a study of shared clonotypes between healthy human individuals. Trimming stripped 4 bases from V and 1 base from J, with 4 bases between. The CDR3 sequence is 13 residues long. Germline CDR1 and CDR2: WNHNN and SYGVQD (reference sequence). Cells designated naive CD8 were CD45RO-negative and were positively selected for CCR7, with terminally differentiated effector memory CD45RA+ cells excluded. Sequenced by immunoSEQ multiplex PCR; TCRdb stores in-frame clones only, minus some. Of roughly 890,000 clones listed, roughly 92% are singletons. The table lists this clone with a few counts.

This chain links TRBV10-1 with TRBJ2-2; D remains ambiguous. This receptor was taken from a young man in good health. Source material: naive CD8+ T cells sorted from blood. CDR3 sequence (DNA): TGCGCCAGCAGTGGAGGGAACACCGGGGAGCTGTTTTTT. Its translation: CASSGGNTGELFF.